The clone carrying this TCR beta chain appeared many times. Antigen specificity is unknown. The data were taken from a study of T cell repertoires in cytomegalovirus infection. Study in general: It can be stated that public TCR beta signatures indicated CMV infection as well as a matching HLA type. Study-level results: Frequencies of public TCR beta families were cumulated, and this identified carriers of CMV plus the relevant HLA.

Germline loops: CDR1 MGHRA, CDR2 YSYEKL. V lost 0 bases and J 6 bases, leaving 23 bases between the germline ends. The CDR3 runs 18 residues. MiXCR was run by TCRdb on the reads, yielding one entry per CDR3 protein. Of roughly 320,000 distinct CDR3 sequences in the sample, 8% to 10% are singletons; the top ten hold around 2.4%. The clonotype was recovered from a human donor in good health (CMV status not recorded). Some clones in this sample may be carry-over from other donors' samples. The sequenced material came from PBMCs. This chain connects TRBV4-1 to TRBJ1-2; D unresolved. CDR3 coding DNA: TGCGCCAGCAGCCAAGATACCAGCAACTATCCCTCAGCGCATGGCTACACCTTC. This gives the protein CASSQDTSNYPSAHGYTF.